Listed below are T cell receptor beta chains from one sample, sequenced in a study of blood T cell repertoires in COVID-19. Some clones are missing from TCRdb's copy, which holds only in-frame ones; the method was immunoSEQ multiplex PCR. The data hold 270,000 or so clones, with more than 75% observed a single time. Sequencing input: PBMCs or T cells enriched from blood (not recorded which). These TCRs come from a woman in her thirties or forties with acute COVID-19. Both conserved end residues are part of each CDR3. A D gene is named only where the DNA matches it firmly. Size values are once, few and many counts, or a class for expanded clones, and some rows have none.

v_call	clone_size	d_call	j_call	cdr3_aa	cdr3_nt
TRBV7-2	-	-	TRBJ1-5	CASSTGGVQPQHF	TGTGCCAGCAGTACCGGGGGGGTTCAGCCCCAGCATTTT
TRBV7-2	-	-	TRBJ2-1	CASSLGRNNEQFF	TGTGCCAGCAGCTTAGGGCGGAACAATGAGCAGTTCTTC
TRBV6-5	-	TRBD1	TRBJ2-3	CASSDRGVTDTQYF	TGTGCCAGCAGCGACAGGGGGGTGACAGATACGCAGTATTTT
TRBV9	few	-	TRBJ1-1	CASGRGYSAEAFF	TGTGCCAGCGGGCGAGGGTACAGCGCTGAAGCTTTCTTT
TRBV12-2	-	-	TRBJ1-2	CASRLFRDRGHYGYTF	TGTGCAAGTCGCTTATTCCGGGACAGGGGCCACTATGGCTACACCTTC
TRBV5-1	-	TRBD2	TRBJ2-3	CASSNGGLAGGPDTQYF	TGCGCCAGCAGCAACGGCGGACTAGCGGGAGGGCCAGATACGCAGTATTTT
TRBV2	-	-	TRBJ1-6	CASKVTVNSPLHF	TGTGCCAGCAAGGTAACAGTAAATTCACCCCTCCACTTT
TRBV5-1	-	-	TRBJ2-5	CASSWGWSQETQYF	TGCGCCAGCAGCTGGGGCTGGTCCCAAGAGACCCAGTACTTC
TRBV5-1	-	-	TRBJ1-3	CASSLDDRTGNTIYF	TGCGCCAGCAGCTTGGATGACAGAACTGGAAACACCATATATTTT
TRBV21-1	-	-	TRBJ2-7	CASSLSGRSSYEQYF	TGTGCCAGCAGCCTGAGTGGGCGAAGCTCCTACGAGCAGTACTTC
TRBV18	-	-	TRBJ2-3	CASSPGQSSVTDTQYF	TGTGCCAGCTCACCAGGACAGTCGAGCGTCACAGATACGCAGTATTTT
TRBV6-5	-	-	TRBJ2-2	CASRGTTGELFF	TGTGCCAGCAGGGGGACTACCGGGGAGCTGTTTTTT
TRBV29-1	-	-	TRBJ1-1	CSVGGWGNMNTEAFF	TGCAGCGTTGGAGGGTGGGGTAACATGAACACTGAAGCTTTCTTT